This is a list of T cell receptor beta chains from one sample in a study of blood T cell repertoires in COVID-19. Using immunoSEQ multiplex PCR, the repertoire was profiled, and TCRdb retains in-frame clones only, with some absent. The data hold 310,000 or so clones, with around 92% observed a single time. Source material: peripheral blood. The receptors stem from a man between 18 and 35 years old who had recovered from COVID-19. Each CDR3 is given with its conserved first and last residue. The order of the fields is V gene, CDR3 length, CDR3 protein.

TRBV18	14	CASSPGPRGTEAFF
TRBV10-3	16	CAISESAWRDSYEQYF
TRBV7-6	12	CASSLVGNEQYF
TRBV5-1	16	CASSISWTGGQETQYF
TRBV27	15	CASSSPGTGDGGYTF
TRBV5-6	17	CASSLSHQGAVFEKLFF
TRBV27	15	CASSLSGHSNYGYTF
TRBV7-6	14	CASGRGGSYNEQFF
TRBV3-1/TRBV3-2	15	CASSQARSSGSWQYF
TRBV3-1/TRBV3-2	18	CASSSLRQGPRGPYGYTF
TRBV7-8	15	CASSGGQGANTEAFF
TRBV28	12	CASSLWGAGAFF
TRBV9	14	CASSVGQGTYEQYF
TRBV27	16	CASSSTTGASSYEQYF
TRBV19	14	CASNTGLSSGEQFF
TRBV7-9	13	CASRKDGNYGYTF
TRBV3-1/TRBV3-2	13	CASSPSTVYGYTF
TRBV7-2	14	CASSLYTGGEEQYF
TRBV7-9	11	CASRDRTEQYF
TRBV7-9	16	CASSQTGQGTDYGYTF
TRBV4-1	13	CASSPVGSYEQYF
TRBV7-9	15	CASSHANTENTEAFF
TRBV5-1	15	CASSPPGGNTGELFF
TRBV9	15	CASTTGGAGTGELFF
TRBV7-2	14	CASSITGGDSPLHF
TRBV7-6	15	CASSHGTGVGETQYF
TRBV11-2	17	CASSLVMATQGLYEQYF
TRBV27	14	CASSLSGGANEQFF
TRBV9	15	CASSVDVLAGDTQYF
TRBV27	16	CASGILAGGPTDTQYF
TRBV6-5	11	CAIQDNTEAFF
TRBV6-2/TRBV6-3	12	CASSHQGTEAFF
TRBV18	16	CATTRDRSGSSYEQYF
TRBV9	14	CASSVVLGGDTQYF
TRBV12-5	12	CASGFLNQPQHF
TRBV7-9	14	CASRPPQGNYGYTF
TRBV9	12	CASTQAQGIYTF
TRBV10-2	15	CASSEILTGRETQYF
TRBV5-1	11	CASSSTYEQYF
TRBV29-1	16	CSVEDPGQGSYNEQFF
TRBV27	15	CASSLQGPRTDTQYF
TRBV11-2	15	CASSLERGRLVEQFF
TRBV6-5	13	CASRGQPNTEAFF
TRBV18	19	CASSPFKRTDPATNEKLFF
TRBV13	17	CASSPLRGQGLPDTQYF
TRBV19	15	CASSIERGRNYGYTF
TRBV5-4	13	CASSLGGTSKQFF
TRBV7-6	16	CASSLGSGGTASRAFF
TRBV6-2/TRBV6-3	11	CASSYLYEQFF
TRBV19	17	CASSNLRDPSVGIGQFF
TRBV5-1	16	CASSPRQDKGTPEAFF
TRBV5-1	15	CASSSGGGGSNEQFF